The 13 T cell receptor beta chains below all came from one sample that was sequenced in a study of shared clonotypes between healthy human individuals. Method: immunoSEQ multiplex PCR; TCRdb's copy keeps in-frame clones and lacks some. The sample has roughly 330,000 clones, around 74% seen once; the top ten hold about a tenth. Sequencing was done on a sample of memory CD4+ T cells sorted from blood. Subset denoted: CD45RA-negative fraction. The source is a man younger than 40 in good health.

This clone was observed a handful of times. The gene calls are TRBV4-2 and TRBJ2-7; 7 bases agree with TRBD2. CDR3 size: 17 residues. The germline V gene has CDR1 LGHNA and CDR2 YNFKEQ. V lost 0 bases and J lost 0; bases outside the gene matches: 8. The CDR3, as DNA: TGTGCCAGCAGCCAAGATCGACTAGCACATAACTCCTACGAGCAGTACTTC. This encodes CASSQDRLAHNSYEQYF.

The V gene is TRBV6-1, the J gene TRBJ2-7; D uncertain. Germline V lookup: CDR1 MNHNS, CDR2 SASEGT. Trimming pared 2 bases from V and 6 bases from J, leaving 14 bases between. The CDR3 runs to 14 residues. As DNA, the CDR3 is TGTGCCAGCAGTGAACAACAGTTGGAACGCGAGCAGTACTTC. It translates to CASSEQQLEREQYF.

The J gene is TRBJ2-3, the V gene TRBV18; the D gene is possibly TRBD1 (5 bases). The CDR3 runs to 15 residues. The germline V and J ends were trimmed by 4 bases and 8 bases, with 19 bases remaining between them. Germline lookup yields CDR1 KGHSH and CDR2 LQKENI. As DNA, the CDR3 is TGTGCCAGCTCACTTCCCCAGGGCCGTCGTGGTACGCAGTATTTT. It yields the protein CASSLPQGRRGTQYF.

The rearrangement uses TRBV10-3 and TRBJ2-7; D is uncertain. CDR1 ENHRY and CDR2 SYGVKD come from the germline V gene. Trimming stripped 3 bases from V and 6 bases from J, with 12 bases between. The CDR3 is 13 residues long. In DNA form, the CDR3 reads TGTGCCATCAGTGAACTTGTAGCTGGCGAGCAGTACTTC. Translation: CAISELVAGEQYF.

In this sample, this clone turned up a few times. The V gene is TRBV2, the J gene TRBJ2-2, with TRBD1 matching over 7 bases. The CDR3 extends over 12 amino acids. CDR1 is SNHLY and CDR2 is FYNNEI in the germline V gene. The ends lost 7 bases at V and 10 bases at J; junction bases unmatched: 6. The CDR3 region is CASTEGALELFF. The CDR3 DNA sequence: TGTGCCAGCACCGAGGGGGCATTGGAGCTGTTTTTT.

The V and J genes are TRBV18 and TRBJ1-1, with D possibly TRBD1 on 5 matching bases. This CDR3 has 17 residues. The V gene lost 1 base and the J gene lost 1 base, with 16 bases spanning the gap. Per the germline V gene, CDR1 is KGHSH and CDR2 is LQKENI. The CDR3 DNA is TGTGCCAGCTCACCACTGATCGGGGCCTCGACGAACACTGAAGCTTTCTTT. It translates to CASSPLIGASTNTEAFF.

The chain links TRBV28 to TRBJ1-1, with D possibly matching TRBD1 (6 bases). The CDR3 length is 15 residues. CDR1 and CDR2 (germline): MDHEN, SYDVKM. The V end was cut by 6 bases, the J end by 1 base, with 15 bases between. Here the CDR3 DNA reads TGTGCCAGCAGCCAGTCAGGGGTGGAGAACACTGAAGCTTTCTTT. This codes for CASSQSGVENTEAFF.

CDR3 residues: CASSRDRDTGELFF. Here the CDR3 DNA reads TGCGCCAGCAGCCGGGACAGGGACACCGGGGAGCTGTTTTTT. The V call is TRBV10-1, the J call TRBJ2-2; 9 positions agree with TRBD1. After removal of 6 bases from V and 3 bases from J, the junction contained 2 bases not matched to a gene. CDR3 length: 14 amino acids. The germline V gene has CDR1 WNHNN and CDR2 SYGVQD (reference sequence).

The V and J genes are TRBV18 and TRBJ2-2, with 9 nucleotides matching TRBD2. V shed 4 bases, J shed 3 bases, and the junction held 6 bases outside the gene matches. Germline V gives CDR1 KGHSH, CDR2 LQKENI. This CDR3 has 16 amino acids. CDR3 bases: TGTGCCAGCTCACTGAGTAGCGGGGGAGACACCGGGGAGCTGTTTTTT. Translated, it gives CASSLSSGGDTGELFF.

The chain combines TRBV5-1 with TRBJ2-1, with a possible D match to TRBD1 (6 bases). In germline, CDR1 is SGHRS, CDR2 YFSETQ. The CDR3 is made up of 13 amino acids. V was cut by 4 bases and J by 5 bases, with 10 bases left in between. The CDR3 here is CASSRTANNEQFF. The DNA of the CDR3 is TGCGCCAGCAGCCGGACAGCTAACAATGAGCAGTTCTTC.

The V and J genes are TRBV2 and TRBJ1-5; D is undetermined. This CDR3 region has 13 residues. V dropped 4 bases and J dropped 7 bases, with 11 bases sitting between them. Germline V gene data show CDR1 as SNHLY and CDR2 as FYNNEI. This chain's CDR3 is CASSGEVGQPQHF. DNA for the CDR3: TGTGCCAGCAGTGGGGAGGTCGGGCAGCCCCAGCATTTT.

This chain uses TRBV5-1 with TRBJ1-1; tentative D call: TRBD1 (5 bases). The CDR3 is made up of 13 amino acids. Germline lookup yields CDR1 SGHRS and CDR2 YFSETQ. The V gene lost 4 bases and the J gene lost 1 base, with 8 bases spanning the gap. In DNA, the CDR3 is TGCGCCAGCAGCCGAGGGACGAACACTGAAGCTTTCTTT. This gives the protein CASSRGTNTEAFF. The full variable domain, with the rest looked up from reference TRBV5-1 and TRBJ1-1, is KAGVTQTPRYLIKTRGQQVTLSCSPISGHRSVSWYQQTPGQGLQFLFEYFSETQRNKGNFPGRFSGRQFSNSRSEMNVSTLELGDSALYLCASSRGTNTEAFFGQGTRLTVV.

The chain employs TRBV5-6 and TRBJ2-1; no clear D gene. From germline, CDR1 is SGHDT and CDR2 YYEEEE. The germline V and J ends were trimmed by 0 bases and 5 bases, with 9 bases remaining between them. There are 14 residues in the CDR3. Written as DNA, the CDR3 is TGTGCCAGCAGCTTGGACTTTTCTAACAATGAGCAGTTCTTC. This codes for CASSLDFSNNEQFF.